The TCR beta chain described here comes from a study of cytomegalovirus exposure and HLA in healthy donors. Researchers ran the PCR with 60 Vbeta and 13 Jbeta primers. Profiled with immunoSEQ multiplex PCR; TCRdb holds only in-frame clones, not every one. The profile shows about 120,000 clones, around four fifths of them singletons. This clone was seen a handful of times. The CDR3 is 12 residues long. Trimming took off 2 bases at V and 9 bases at J, with 13 bases between the two ends. From germline, CDR1 is GTSNPN and CDR2 SVGIG (reference sequence). The specimen sequenced was PBMCs. The source is a man aged 40-55 years in good health and CMV-seronegative. This chain links TRBV30 with TRBJ2-5, with D possibly TRBD2 on 6 matching bases. CDR3 nucleotides: TGTGCCTGGAGTCGGGTGGGGGGACCCCAGTACTTC. Its protein product is CAWSRVGGPQYF.